This T cell receptor (beta chain) was profiled in a study of blood T cell repertoires in COVID-19. Study-wide background: There were acute and convalescent COVID-19 samples, and they came from the United States, Italy and Spain. From T cells, B-cell-depleted T cells, or PBMCs came the material, which was cDNA or gDNA.

Authors' data handling: Amplification of reference gene primers provided the estimated nucleated cell counts. Assay used: immunoSEQ multiplex PCR; TCRdb lists only in-frame clones, some missing. That table furnishes V, J and clone size, whereas the DNA furnished D and trimming. Of 250,000 or so clones in the sample, roughly 91% were seen once. CDR1 and CDR2 (germline): LGHDT, YNNKEL (reference sequence). This CDR3 is 15 amino acids long. The ends were cut back, 3 bases at V and 5 bases at J, with 11 bases in the middle. Enrollment of patients from Seattle took place during active infection, with longitudinal follow-up.

Sequenced material: peripheral blood. The sequence was collected from a young man with COVID-19, enrolled during active disease. The chain joins TRBV3-1 (or the pseudogene TRBV3-2) to TRBJ1-6, with TRBD1 as a possible D gene (5 bases). The CDR3 DNA reads as TGTGCCAGCAGCCAGCGACAGCTGAATAATTCACCCCTCCACTTT. Translating gives CASSQRQLNNSPLHF.